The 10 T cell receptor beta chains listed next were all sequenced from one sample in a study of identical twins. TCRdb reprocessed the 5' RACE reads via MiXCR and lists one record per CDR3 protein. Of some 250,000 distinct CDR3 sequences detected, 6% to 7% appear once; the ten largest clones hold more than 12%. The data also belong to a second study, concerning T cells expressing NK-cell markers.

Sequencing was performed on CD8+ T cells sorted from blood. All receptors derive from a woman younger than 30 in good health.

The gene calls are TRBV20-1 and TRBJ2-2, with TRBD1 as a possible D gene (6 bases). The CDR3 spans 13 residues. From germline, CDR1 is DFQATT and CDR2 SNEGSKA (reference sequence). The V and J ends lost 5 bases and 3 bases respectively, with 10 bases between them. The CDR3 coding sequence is TGCAGTGCTCCTCCAGGGGACACCGGGGAGCTGTTTTTT. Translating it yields CSAPPGDTGELFF.

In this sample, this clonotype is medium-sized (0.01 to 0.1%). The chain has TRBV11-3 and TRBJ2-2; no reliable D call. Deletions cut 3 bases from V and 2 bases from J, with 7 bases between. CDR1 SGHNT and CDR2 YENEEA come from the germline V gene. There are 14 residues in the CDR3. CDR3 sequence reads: CASSFSGNTGELFF. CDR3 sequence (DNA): TGTGCCAGCAGCTTTTCCGGTAACACCGGGGAGCTGTTTTTT.

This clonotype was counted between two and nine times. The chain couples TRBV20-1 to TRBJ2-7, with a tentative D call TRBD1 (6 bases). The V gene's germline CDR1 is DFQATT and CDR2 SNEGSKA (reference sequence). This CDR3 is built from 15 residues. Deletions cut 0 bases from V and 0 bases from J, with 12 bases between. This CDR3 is CSARDIAGVSYEQYF. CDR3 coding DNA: TGCAGTGCTAGAGATATCGCAGGGGTCTCCTACGAGCAGTACTTC.

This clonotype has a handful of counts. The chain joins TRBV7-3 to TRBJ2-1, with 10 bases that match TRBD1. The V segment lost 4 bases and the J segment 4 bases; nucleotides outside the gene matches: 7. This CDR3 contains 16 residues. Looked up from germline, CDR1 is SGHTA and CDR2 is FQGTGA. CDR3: CASSSTGTGDYNEQFF. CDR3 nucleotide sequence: TGTGCCAGCAGCTCAACCGGGACAGGGGATTACAATGAGCAGTTCTTC.

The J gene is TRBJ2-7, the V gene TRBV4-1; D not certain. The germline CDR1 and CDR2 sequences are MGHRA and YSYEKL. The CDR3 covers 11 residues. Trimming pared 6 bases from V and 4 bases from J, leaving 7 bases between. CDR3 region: CASRGRYEQYF. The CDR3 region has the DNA TGCGCCAGCAGAGGTCGGTACGAGCAGTACTTC.

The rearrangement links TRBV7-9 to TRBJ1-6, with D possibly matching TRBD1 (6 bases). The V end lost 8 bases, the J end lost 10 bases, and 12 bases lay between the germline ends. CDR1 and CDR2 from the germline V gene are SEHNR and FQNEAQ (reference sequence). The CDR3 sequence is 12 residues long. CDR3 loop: CASGEQGSPLHF. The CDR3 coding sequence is TGTGCCAGCGGGGAACAGGGCTCACCCCTCCACTTT.

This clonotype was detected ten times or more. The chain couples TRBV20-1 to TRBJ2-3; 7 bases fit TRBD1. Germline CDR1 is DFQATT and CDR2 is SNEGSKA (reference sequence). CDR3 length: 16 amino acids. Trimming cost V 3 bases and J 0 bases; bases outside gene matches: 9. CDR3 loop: CSARATGTPSTDTQYF. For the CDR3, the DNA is TGCAGTGCTAGGGCGACAGGGACGCCGAGCACAGATACGCAGTATTTT.

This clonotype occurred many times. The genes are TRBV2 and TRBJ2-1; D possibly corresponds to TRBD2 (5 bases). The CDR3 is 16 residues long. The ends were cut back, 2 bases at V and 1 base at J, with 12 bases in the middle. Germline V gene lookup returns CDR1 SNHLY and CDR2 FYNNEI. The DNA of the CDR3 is TGTGCCAGCAGTGAACCGAACGGGATGTCCTACAATGAGCAGTTCTTC. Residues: CASSEPNGMSYNEQFF.

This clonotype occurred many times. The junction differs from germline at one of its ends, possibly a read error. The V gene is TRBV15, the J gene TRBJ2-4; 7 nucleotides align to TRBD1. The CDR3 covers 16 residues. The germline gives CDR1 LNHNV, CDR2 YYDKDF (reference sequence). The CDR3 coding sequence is TGTGCCACCAGCGGAGAACTACAAGCAGGGGGAAACATTCAGTACTTC. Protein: CATSGELQAGGNIQYF.

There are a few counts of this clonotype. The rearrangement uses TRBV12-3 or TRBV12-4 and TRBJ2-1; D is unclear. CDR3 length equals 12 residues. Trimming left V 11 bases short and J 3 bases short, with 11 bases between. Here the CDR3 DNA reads TGTGCCTCAGCAAATTACTACAATGAGCAGTTCTTC. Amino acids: CASANYYNEQFF.